This TCR beta chain was documented in a study of blood T cell repertoires in COVID-19. For the study at large: Collection of acute and convalescent COVID-19 samples took place in the United States, Italy and Spain. PBMCs, B-cell-depleted T cells, or T cells provided the cDNA or gDNA that made up the material.

This CDR3 has 14 amino acids. J was trimmed by 7 bases and V by 2 bases; bases with no gene match: 4. Germline V gives CDR1 SGHAT, CDR2 FQDESV (reference sequence). Study members were between about 18 and 95 years old and lived in 20 to 30 US regions. Donors in Cohort 3 counted as recovered after two negative PCRs, clearance, or symptom resolution. TCRdb keeps only in-frame clones here, not all; method: immunoSEQ multiplex PCR. The table records about 180,000 clones, 75% to 90% of them present only once. V and J are TRBV11-1 and TRBJ2-7; the match to TRBD2 covers 11 bases. This TCR derives from a man aged 40-49 years who had recovered from COVID-19. Sample: PBMCs or T cells enriched from blood (not recorded which). The CDR3 loop reads CASSLLTSGGEQYF. In DNA form, the CDR3 reads TGTGCCAGCAGCTTACTAACTAGCGGGGGAGAGCAGTACTTC.